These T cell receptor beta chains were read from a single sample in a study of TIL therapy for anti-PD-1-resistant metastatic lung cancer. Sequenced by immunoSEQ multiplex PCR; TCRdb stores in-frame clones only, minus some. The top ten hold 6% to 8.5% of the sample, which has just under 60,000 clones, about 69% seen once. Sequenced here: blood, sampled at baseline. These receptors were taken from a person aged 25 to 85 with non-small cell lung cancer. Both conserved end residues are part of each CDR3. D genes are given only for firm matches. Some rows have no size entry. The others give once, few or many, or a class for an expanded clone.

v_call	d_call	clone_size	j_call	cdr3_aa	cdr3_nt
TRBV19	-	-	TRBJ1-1	CASSTGPGTEAFF	TGTGCCAGTAGTACAGGGCCGGGCACTGAAGCTTTCTTT
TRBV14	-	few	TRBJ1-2	CASSQDVRDKSGYTF	TGTGCCAGCAGCCAAGATGTTCGGGACAAAAGTGGCTACACCTTC
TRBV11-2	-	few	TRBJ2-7	CASSLASGYLPYEQYF	TGTGCCAGCAGCTTAGCCTCGGGTTACCTTCCCTACGAGCAGTACTTC
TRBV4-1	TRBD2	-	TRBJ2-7	CASSPRTSGGAGTYEQYF	TGCGCCAGCAGCCCCAGGACTAGCGGGGGGGCTGGGACCTACGAGCAGTACTTC
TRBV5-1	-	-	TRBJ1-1	CASSAGFQDGAFF	TGCGCCAGCAGCGCGGGGTTCCAGGATGGAGCTTTCTTT
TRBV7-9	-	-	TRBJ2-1	CASSLAGEGRSEQFF	TGTGCCAGCAGCTTAGCGGGGGAAGGACGAAGTGAGCAGTTCTTC
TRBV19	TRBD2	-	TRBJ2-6	CASTPGGYLFNVLTF	TGTGCCAGTACCCCGGGGGGGTACCTCTTCAACGTCCTGACTTTC
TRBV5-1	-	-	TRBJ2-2	CASSSPKDSQDGELFF	TGCGCCAGCAGCTCCCCGAAAGACTCCCAAGACGGGGAGCTGTTTTTT
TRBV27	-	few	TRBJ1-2	CASRELGEYGYTF	TGTGCCAGCAGGGAACTGGGCGAGTATGGCTACACCTTC
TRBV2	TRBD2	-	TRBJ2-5	CASSPQTSGEETQYF	TGTGCCAGCAGTCCTCAGACTAGCGGGGAAGAGACCCAGTACTTC
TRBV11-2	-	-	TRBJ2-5	CASSYTGDAQETQYF	TGTGCCAGCAGTTACACCGGGGACGCCCAAGAGACCCAGTACTTC
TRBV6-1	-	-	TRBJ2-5	CASSEMLGSQETQYF	TGTGCCAGCAGTGAAATGCTCGGCAGCCAAGAGACCCAGTACTTC
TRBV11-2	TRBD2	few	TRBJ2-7	CASSSGLAGASYEQYF	TGTGCCAGCAGCTCCGGACTAGCGGGAGCCTCCTACGAGCAGTACTTC
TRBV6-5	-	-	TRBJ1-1	CASRSLGTEAFF	TGTGCCAGCAGATCACTCGGGACAGAAGCTTTCTTT
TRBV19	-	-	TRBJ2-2	CASSILEGTGELFF	TGTGCCAGTAGTATTTTGGAGGGCACCGGGGAGCTGTTTTTT
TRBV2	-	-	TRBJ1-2	CASSETDSYGYTF	TGTGCCAGCAGTGAAACAGATTCCTATGGCTACACCTTC
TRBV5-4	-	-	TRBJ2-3	CASSREYTSTDTQYF	TGTGCCAGCAGCCGGGAGTACACTAGCACAGATACGCAGTATTTT
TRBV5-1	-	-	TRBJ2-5	CASSLQGLGETQYF	TGCGCCAGCAGCTTGCAAGGACTGGGGGAGACCCAGTACTTC
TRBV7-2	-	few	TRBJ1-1	CASSPQGRFPEAFF	TGTGCCAGCAGCCCACAGGGAAGGTTTCCTGAAGCTTTCTTT
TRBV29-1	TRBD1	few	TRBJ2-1	CSVLKPGTGHNEQFF	TGCAGCGTTCTAAAACCCGGGACAGGGCATAATGAGCAGTTCTTC
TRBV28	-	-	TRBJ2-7	CASSLWGRIDEQYF	TGTGCCAGCAGTTTATGGGGGAGGATAGACGAGCAGTACTTC
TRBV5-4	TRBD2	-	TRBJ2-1	CASRSGLAGDYNEQFF	TGTGCCAGCAGATCGGGACTAGCGGGGGACTACAATGAGCAGTTCTTC
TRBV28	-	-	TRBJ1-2	CASSSIRYGYTF	TGTGCCAGCAGCTCGATCAGATATGGCTACACCTTC
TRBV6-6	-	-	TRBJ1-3	CASSHLRGSGNTIYF	TGTGCCAGCAGTCACCTAAGGGGCTCTGGAAACACCATATATTTT
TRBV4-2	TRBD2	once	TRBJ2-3	CASSRSLKRDMDTQYF	TGTGCCAGCAGCCGGTCGTTAAAGCGGGATATGGATACGCAGTATTTT
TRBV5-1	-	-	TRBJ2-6	CASSWTTVSGANVLTF	TGCGCCAGCAGCTGGACAACAGTCTCTGGGGCCAACGTCCTGACTTTC
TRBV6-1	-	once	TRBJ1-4	CASSEAWTDNEKLFF	TGTGCCAGCAGTGAAGCGTGGACAGATAATGAAAAACTGTTTTTT
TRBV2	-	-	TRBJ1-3	CASSSRTGNTIYF	TGTGCCAGCAGTAGCCGAACTGGAAACACCATATATTTT
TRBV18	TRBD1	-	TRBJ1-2	CASSPPWDRGYNNYGYTF	TGTGCCAGCTCACCACCGTGGGACAGGGGATACAACAACTATGGCTACACCTTC
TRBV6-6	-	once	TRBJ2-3	CASSQRAPASDTQYF	TGTGCCAGCAGTCAGCGGGCACCTGCATCAGATACGCAGTATTTT
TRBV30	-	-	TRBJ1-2	CAWSIKESYGYTF	TGTGCCTGGAGTATAAAGGAATCCTATGGCTACACCTTC
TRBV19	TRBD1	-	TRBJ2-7	CASSRDRDAYEQYF	TGTGCCAGTAGTAGGGACAGGGATGCGTACGAGCAGTACTTC
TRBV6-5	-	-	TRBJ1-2	CASSWGYGYTF	TGTGCCAGCAGTTGGGGGTATGGCTACACCTTC
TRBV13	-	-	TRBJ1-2	CASSLVGIHGYTF	TGTGCCAGCAGCTTAGTAGGGATCCATGGCTACACCTTC
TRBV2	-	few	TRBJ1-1	CASYLDRFKTEAFF	TGTGCCAGCTATTTAGACAGGTTTAAGACTGAAGCTTTCTTT
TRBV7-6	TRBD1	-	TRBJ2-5	CASSSRRTGESETQYF	TGTGCCAGCAGCTCCCGTCGGACAGGGGAATCGGAGACCCAGTACTTC
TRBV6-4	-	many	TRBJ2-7	CASASSRQSVYEQYF	TGTGCCAGTGCCTCCAGCAGGCAGTCTGTATACGAGCAGTACTTC
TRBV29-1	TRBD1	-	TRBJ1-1	CSAAGQQNTEAFF	TGCAGCGCTGCGGGACAGCAGAACACTGAAGCTTTCTTT
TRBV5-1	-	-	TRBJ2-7	CASSLVELATQRSYEQYF	TGCGCCAGCAGCTTGGTAGAGTTAGCAACCCAACGCTCCTACGAGCAGTACTTC
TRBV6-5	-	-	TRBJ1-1	CASSYLSEAFF	TGTGCCAGCAGTTATCTCTCTGAAGCTTTCTTT
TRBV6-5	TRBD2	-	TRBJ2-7	CASSKLAGGFLEQYF	TGTGCCAGCAGTAAACTAGCGGGGGGGTTCCTCGAGCAGTACTTC
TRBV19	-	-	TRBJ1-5	CASSIGPPPQHF	TGTGCCAGTAGTATAGGACCTCCACCCCAGCATTTT
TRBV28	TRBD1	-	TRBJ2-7	CASSPWTGRYEQYF	TGTGCCAGCAGTCCATGGACAGGGCGGTACGAGCAGTACTTC
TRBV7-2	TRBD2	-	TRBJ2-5	CASSFGREGETQYF	TGTGCCAGCAGCTTCGGGCGGGAGGGGGAGACCCAGTACTTC
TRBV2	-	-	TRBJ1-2	CASSVGQAAGVGYTF	TGTGCCAGCAGTGTTGGGCAGGCCGCCGGTGTTGGCTACACCTTC
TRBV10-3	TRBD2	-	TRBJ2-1	CAISESGLAGYNEQFF	TGTGCCATCAGTGAGTCGGGGCTAGCGGGCTACAATGAGCAGTTCTTC
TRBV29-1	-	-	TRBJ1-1	CSVGESIGTEAFF	TGCAGCGTTGGTGAGTCAATCGGCACTGAAGCTTTCTTT
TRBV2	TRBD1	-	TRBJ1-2	CATSGQIFYGYTF	TGTGCCACTTCGGGACAGATTTTCTATGGCTACACCTTC
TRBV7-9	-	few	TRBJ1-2	CASSLFGRRGYTF	TGTGCCAGCAGCTTGTTCGGCCGGAGGGGCTACACCTTC
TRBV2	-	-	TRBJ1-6	CASSPKSAGLHF	TGTGCCAGCTCCCCAAAGTCGGCGGGCCTCCACTTT
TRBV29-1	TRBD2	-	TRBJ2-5	CSVDGLREGRETQYF	TGCAGCGTTGACGGGTTGCGGGAGGGTCGGGAGACCCAGTACTTC
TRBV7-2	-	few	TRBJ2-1	CASRPRGGDLSYNEQFF	TGTGCCAGCAGGCCACGTGGCGGGGACCTCTCCTACAATGAGCAGTTCTTC
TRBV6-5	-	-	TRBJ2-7	CASSKGVSYEQYF	TGTGCCAGCAGCAAGGGTGTCTCCTACGAGCAGTACTTC
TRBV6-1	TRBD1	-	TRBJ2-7	CASAGRGRTHEQYF	TGTGCCAGCGCCGGCAGGGGGCGCACCCACGAGCAGTACTTC
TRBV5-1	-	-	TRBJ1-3	CASSLDRNSGNTIYF	TGCGCCAGCAGCTTGGACAGGAACTCTGGAAACACCATATATTTT
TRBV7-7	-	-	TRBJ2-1	CASSLVTGFDGEQFF	TGTGCTAGCAGCTTAGTTACAGGGTTTGATGGTGAGCAGTTCTTC
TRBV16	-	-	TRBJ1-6	CASSPSAGNSPLHF	TGTGCCAGCAGCCCCTCGGCAGGCAATTCACCCCTCCACTTT
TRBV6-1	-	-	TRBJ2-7	CASSEAVPTYEQYF	TGTGCCAGCAGTGAAGCAGTACCTACCTACGAGCAGTACTTC
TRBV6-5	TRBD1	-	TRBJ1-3	CASSQQGAYGNTIYF	TGTGCCAGCAGCCAACAGGGGGCATATGGAAACACCATATATTTT